This T cell receptor beta chain was found in a study of beta chain features in type 1 diabetes. Study-level findings and limits: Comparison showed that naive, central memory and Treg TCRB repertoires appeared more similar among patients than among healthy donors. People with Type 1 diabetes carried modestly yet significantly shorter TCRB CDR3s in all four CD4+ subsets.

This clone was counted between two and nine times. Its antigen is not identified. This CDR3 region has 12 residues. The germline gives CDR1 SQVTM, CDR2 ANQGSEA. With V trimmed by 6 bases and J by 5 bases, 0 bases remained unmatched. The isolated RNA, all of it, was reverse transcribed, so expressed TCRB transcripts were what got sequenced. Reads from naive, central memory and regulatory T cell samples averaged around 3.6 million. Here immunoSEQ multiplex PCR was the method, and the copy in TCRdb shows in-frame clones only, minus some. The data contain about 250,000 clones, approximately 10% of them seen just once; the ten biggest clones take up approximately 0.017%.

This TCR was recovered from a man aged 25-40 years with type 1 diabetes. The sample taken for sequencing was naive CD4+ T cells from blood. The chain links TRBV29-1 to TRBJ2-7; 14 bases are a match to TRBD2. CDR3 amino acids: CSVTSGGDEQYF. The CDR3 bases are TGCAGCGTGACTAGCGGGGGGGACGAGCAGTACTTC.